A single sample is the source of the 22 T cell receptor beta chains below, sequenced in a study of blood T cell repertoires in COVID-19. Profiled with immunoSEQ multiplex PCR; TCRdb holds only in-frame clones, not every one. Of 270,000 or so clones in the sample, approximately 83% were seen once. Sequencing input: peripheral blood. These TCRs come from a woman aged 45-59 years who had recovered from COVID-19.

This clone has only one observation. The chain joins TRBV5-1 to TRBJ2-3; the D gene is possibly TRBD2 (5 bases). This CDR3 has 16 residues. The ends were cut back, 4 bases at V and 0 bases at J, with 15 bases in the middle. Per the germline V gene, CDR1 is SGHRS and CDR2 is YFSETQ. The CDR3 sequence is CASSTGLTTSTDTQYF. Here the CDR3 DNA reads TGCGCCAGCAGCACTGGACTGACAACTAGCACAGATACGCAGTATTTT.

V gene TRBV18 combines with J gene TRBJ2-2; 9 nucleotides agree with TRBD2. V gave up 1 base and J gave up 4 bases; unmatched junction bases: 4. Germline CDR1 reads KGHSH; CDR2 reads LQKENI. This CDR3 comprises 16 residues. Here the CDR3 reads CASSPLAGESTGELFF. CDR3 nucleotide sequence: TGTGCCAGCTCACCACTAGCGGGAGAGTCCACCGGGGAGCTGTTTTTT.

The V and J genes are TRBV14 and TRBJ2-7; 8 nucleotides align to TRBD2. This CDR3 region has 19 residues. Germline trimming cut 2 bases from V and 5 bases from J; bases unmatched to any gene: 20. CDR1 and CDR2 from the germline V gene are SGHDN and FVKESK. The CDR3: CASSQRHLAGGHIVNEQYF. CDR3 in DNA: TGTGCCAGCAGCCAACGTCATTTGGCGGGGGGCCACATAGTCAACGAGCAGTACTTC.

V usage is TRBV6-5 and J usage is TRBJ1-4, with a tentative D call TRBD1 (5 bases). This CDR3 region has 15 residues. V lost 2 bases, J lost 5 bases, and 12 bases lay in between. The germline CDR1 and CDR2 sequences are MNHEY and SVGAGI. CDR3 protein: CASSYAGRGNEKLFF. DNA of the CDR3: TGTGCCAGCAGTTACGCGGGACGGGGGAATGAAAAACTGTTTTTT.

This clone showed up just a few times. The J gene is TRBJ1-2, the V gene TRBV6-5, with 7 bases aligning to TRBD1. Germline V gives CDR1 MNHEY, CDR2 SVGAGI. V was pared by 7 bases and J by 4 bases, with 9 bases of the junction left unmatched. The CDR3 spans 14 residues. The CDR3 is CASTWGQSPYGYTF. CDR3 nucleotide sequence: TGTGCCAGCACATGGGGACAGTCACCCTATGGCTACACCTTC.

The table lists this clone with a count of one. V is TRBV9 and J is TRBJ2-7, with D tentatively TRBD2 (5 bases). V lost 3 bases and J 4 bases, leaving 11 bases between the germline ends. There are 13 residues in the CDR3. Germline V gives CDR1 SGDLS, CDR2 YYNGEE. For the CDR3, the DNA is TGTGCCAGCAGCGGGGGTGGCGGGTACGAGCAGTACTTC. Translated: CASSGGGGYEQYF. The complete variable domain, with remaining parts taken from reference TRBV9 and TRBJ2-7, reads DSGVTQTPKHLITATGQRVTLRCSPRSGDLSVYWYQQSLDQGLQFLIQYYNGEERAKGNILERFSAQQFPDLHSELNLSSLELGDSALYFCASSGGGGYEQYFGPGTRLTVT.

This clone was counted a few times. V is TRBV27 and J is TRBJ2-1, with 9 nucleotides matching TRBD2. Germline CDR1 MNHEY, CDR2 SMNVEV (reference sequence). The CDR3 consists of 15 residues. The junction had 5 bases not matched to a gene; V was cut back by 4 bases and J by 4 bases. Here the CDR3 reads CASSWFSGGYNEQFF. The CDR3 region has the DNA TGTGCCAGCAGTTGGTTTAGCGGGGGATACAATGAGCAGTTCTTC.

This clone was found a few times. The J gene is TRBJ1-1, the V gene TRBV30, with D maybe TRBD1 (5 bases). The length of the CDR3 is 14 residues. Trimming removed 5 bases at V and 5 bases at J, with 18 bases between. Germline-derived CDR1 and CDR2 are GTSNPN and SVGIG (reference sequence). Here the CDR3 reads CAWGSGGRRTEAFF. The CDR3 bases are TGTGCCTGGGGGAGCGGGGGGAGGCGGACTGAAGCTTTCTTT.

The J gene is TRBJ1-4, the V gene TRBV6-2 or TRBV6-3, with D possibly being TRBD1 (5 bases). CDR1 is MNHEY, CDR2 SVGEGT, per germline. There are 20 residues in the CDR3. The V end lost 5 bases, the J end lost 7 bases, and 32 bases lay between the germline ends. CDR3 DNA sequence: TGTGCCAGCAGTAGCGTACCCCGGGCCCACAGCTTCGGGGGTGCTGAAAAACTGTTTTTT. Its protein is CASSSVPRAHSFGGAEKLFF.

The CDR3 region has the DNA TGTGCCACCAGCAGAGCCCTAGCGGGAGGGATCTCCGGGGAGCTGTTTTTT. Translation: CATSRALAGGISGELFF. The genes are TRBV15 and TRBJ2-2; 12 bases map to TRBD2. V dropped 1 base and J dropped 6; count of bases not matched to a gene: 6. This CDR3 has 17 amino acids. CDR1 and CDR2 from the germline V gene are LNHNV and YYDKDF (reference sequence). The entire variable domain, with the rest obtained from reference TRBV15 and TRBJ2-2, is as follows: DAMVIQNPRYQVTQFGKPVTLSCSQTLNHNVMYWYQQKSSQAPKLLFHYYDKDFNNEADTPDNFQSRRPNTSFCFLDIRSPGLGDTAMYLCATSRALAGGISGELFFGEGSRLTVL.

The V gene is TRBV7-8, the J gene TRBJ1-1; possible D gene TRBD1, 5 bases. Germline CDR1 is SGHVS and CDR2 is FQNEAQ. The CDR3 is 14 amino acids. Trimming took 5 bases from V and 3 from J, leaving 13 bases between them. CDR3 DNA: TGTGCCAGCAGCGAACGGGGGATTTACACTGAAGCTTTCTTT. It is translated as CASSERGIYTEAFF.

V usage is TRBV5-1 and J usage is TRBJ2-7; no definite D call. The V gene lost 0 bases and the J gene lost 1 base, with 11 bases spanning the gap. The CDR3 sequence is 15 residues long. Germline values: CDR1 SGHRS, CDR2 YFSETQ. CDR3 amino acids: CASSLAGGPSYEQYF. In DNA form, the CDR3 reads TGCGCCAGCAGCTTGGCCGGCGGCCCGTCCTACGAGCAGTACTTC.

As DNA, the CDR3 is TGCGCCAGCAAACCACGGCCTTTCCGGGATCCCATCTCTGGAAACACCATATATTTT. Translated, it gives CASKPRPFRDPISGNTIYF. The chain uses TRBV4-1 and TRBJ1-3; no clear D. Trimming shortened V by 7 bases and J by 0 bases, and 25 bases separated the two germline ends. This CDR3 comprises 19 residues. Germline loops: CDR1 MGHRA, CDR2 YSYEKL.

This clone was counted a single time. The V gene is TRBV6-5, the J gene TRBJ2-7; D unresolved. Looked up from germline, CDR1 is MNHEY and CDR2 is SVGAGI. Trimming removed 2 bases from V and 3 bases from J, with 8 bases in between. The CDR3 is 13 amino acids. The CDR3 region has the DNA TGTGCCAGCAGTTACGCGCCCTTCTACGAGCAGTACTTC. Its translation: CASSYAPFYEQYF.

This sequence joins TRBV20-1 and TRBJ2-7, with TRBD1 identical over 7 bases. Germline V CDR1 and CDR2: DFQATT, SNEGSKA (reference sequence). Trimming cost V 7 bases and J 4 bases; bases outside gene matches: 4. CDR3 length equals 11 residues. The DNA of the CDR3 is TGCAGTGTAGTCAGGGGGTACGAGCAGTACTTC. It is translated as CSVVRGYEQYF.

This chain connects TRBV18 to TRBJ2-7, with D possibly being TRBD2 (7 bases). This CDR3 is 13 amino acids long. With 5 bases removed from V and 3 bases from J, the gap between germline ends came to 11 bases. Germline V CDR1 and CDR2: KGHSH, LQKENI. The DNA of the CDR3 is TGTGCCAGCTCAGGGGGGGCCAACTACGAGCAGTACTTC. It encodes CASSGGANYEQYF.

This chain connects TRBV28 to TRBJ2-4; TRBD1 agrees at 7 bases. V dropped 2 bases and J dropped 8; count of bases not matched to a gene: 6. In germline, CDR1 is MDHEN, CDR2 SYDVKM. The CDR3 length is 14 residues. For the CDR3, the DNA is TGTGCCAGCAGTTTAATAGGGGGCGATTACATTCAGTACTTC. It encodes CASSLIGGDYIQYF.

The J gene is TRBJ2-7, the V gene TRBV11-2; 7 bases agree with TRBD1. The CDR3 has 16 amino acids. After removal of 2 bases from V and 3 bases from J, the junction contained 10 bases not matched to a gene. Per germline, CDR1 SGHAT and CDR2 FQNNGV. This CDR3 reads CASSLRESGQIYEQYF. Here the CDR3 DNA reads TGTGCCAGCAGCTTAAGGGAGTCGGGACAGATCTACGAGCAGTACTTC.

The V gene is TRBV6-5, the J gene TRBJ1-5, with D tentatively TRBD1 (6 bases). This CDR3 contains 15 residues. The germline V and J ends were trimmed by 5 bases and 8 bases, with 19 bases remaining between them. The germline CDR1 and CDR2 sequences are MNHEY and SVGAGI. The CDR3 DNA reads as TGTGCCAGCAGTCTACAGGGATTCGCAAGTGAGCCCCAGCATTTT. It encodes CASSLQGFASEPQHF.

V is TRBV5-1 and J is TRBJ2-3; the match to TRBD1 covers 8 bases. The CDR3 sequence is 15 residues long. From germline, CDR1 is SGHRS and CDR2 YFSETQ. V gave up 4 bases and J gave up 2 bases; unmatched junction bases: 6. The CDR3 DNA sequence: TGCGCCAGCAGCGCAGGACAGGGTAACACAGATACGCAGTATTTT. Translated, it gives CASSAGQGNTDTQYF. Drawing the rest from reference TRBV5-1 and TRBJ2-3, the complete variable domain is KAGVTQTPRYLIKTRGQQVTLSCSPISGHRSVSWYQQTPGQGLQFLFEYFSETQRNKGNFPGRFSGRQFSNSRSEMNVSTLELGDSALYLCASSAGQGNTDTQYFGPGTRLTVL.

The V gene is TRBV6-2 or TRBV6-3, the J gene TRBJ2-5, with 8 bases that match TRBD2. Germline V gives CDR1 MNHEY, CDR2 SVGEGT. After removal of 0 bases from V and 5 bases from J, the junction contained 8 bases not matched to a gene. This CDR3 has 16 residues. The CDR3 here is CASSYSTAGASETQYF. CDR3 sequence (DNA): TGTGCCAGCAGTTACTCGACAGCGGGGGCGAGCGAGACCCAGTACTTC.

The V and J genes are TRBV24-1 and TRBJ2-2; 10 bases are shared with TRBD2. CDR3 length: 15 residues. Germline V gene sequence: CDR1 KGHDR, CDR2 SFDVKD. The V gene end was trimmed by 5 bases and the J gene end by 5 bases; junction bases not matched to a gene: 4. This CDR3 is CATSVGTSETGELFF. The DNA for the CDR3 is TGTGCCACCAGTGTCGGGACTAGCGAGACCGGGGAGCTGTTTTTT.